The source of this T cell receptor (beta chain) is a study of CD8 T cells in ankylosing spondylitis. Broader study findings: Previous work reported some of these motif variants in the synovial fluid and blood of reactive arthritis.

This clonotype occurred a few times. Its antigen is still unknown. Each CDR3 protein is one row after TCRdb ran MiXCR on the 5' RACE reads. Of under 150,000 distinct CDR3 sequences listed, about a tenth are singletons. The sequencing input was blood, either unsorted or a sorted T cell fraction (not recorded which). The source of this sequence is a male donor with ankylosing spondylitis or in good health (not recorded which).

The CDR3 bases are TGTGCCAGCAGGCCGCTGGAGGTATCCTACGAGCAGTACTTC. Its protein product is CASRPLEVSYEQYF. This chain uses TRBV28 with TRBJ2-7, with D perhaps matching TRBD2 (5 bases). V dropped 6 bases and J dropped 1 base, with 13 bases sitting between them. CDR3 size: 14 residues. Germline values: CDR1 MDHEN, CDR2 SYDVKM.